Listed here is a single T cell receptor beta chain. The antigen is undetermined. The table came from immunoSEQ multiplex PCR; TCRdb's copy has only in-frame clones and leaves some out. The data hold about 110,000 clones, with approximately 94% observed a single time. The data originate from a study of T cell responses to AZD1222 COVID-19 vaccine. Study outcomes and limitations: When two AZD1222 doses had been given, Spike-specific TCR breadth and depth rose. Only a handful of people who got AZD1222 tested seropositive at baseline.

Germline assignment: CDR1 SGHNT and CDR2 YYREEE (reference sequence). Trimming took off 4 bases at V and 5 bases at J, with 17 bases between the two ends. This CDR3 has 15 residues. The rearrangement uses TRBV5-4 and TRBJ2-3; D not certain. Sequenced material: peripheral blood, taken 28 days after the second AZD1222 dose. The TCR sequence derives from an adult who received the AZD1222 COVID-19 vaccine. CDR3 sequence reads: CASSLNPAVGDTQYF. CDR3 nucleotides: TGTGCCAGCAGCCTGAACCCCGCAGTTGGAGATACGCAGTATTTT.